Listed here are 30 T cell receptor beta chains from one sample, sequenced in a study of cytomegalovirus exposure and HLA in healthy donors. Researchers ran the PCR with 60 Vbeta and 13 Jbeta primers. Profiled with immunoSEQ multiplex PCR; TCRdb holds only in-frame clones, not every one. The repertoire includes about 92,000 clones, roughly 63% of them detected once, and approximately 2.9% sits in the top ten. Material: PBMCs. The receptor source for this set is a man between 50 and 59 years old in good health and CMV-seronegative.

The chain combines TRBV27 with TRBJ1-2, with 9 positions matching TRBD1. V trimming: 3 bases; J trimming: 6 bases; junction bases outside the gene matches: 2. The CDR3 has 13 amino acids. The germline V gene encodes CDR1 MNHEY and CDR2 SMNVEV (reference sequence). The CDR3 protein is CASSFRTGDGYTF. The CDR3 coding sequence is TGTGCCAGCAGTTTCCGGACAGGGGATGGCTACACCTTC.

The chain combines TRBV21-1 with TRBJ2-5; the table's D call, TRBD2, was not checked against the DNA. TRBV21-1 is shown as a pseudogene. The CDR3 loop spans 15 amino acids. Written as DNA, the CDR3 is TGTGCCAGCAGTCAAAGACGGGGGGAGGGGGAGACCCAGTACTTC. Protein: CASSQRRGEGETQYF.

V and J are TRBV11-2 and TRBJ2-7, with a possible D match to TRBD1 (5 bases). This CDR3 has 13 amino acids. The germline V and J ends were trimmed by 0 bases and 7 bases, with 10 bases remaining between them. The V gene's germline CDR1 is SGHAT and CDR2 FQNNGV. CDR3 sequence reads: CASSLDQGGEQYF. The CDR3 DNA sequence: TGTGCCAGCAGCTTAGATCAGGGTGGGGAGCAGTACTTC.

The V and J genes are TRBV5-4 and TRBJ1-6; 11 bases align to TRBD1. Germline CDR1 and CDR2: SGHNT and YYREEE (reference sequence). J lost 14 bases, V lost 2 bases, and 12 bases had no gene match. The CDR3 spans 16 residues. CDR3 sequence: CASSFGQGAGRTALHF. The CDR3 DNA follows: TGTGCCAGCAGCTTCGGACAGGGGGCAGGACGTACGGCCCTCCACTTT.

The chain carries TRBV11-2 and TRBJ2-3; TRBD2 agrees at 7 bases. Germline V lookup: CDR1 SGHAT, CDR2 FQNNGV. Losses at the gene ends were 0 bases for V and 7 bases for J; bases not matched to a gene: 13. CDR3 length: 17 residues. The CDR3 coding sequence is TGTGCCAGCAGCTTAGATAGCCGCGGGGGACCGATGCATACGCAGTATTTT. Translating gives CASSLDSRGGPMHTQYF.

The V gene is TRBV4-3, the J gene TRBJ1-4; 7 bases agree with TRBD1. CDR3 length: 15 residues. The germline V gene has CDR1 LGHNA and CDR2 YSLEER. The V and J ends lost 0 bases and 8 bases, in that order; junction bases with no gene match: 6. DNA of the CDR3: TGCGCCAGCAGCCAAGATCTTACAGGGGTAGAAAAACTGTTTTTT. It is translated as CASSQDLTGVEKLFF.

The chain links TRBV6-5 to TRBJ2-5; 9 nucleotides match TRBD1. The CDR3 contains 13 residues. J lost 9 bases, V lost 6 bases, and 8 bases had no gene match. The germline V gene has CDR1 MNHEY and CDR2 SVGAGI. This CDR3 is CASSLGQGNPQYF. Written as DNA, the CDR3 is TGTGCCAGCAGCCTTGGACAGGGGAACCCCCAGTACTTC.

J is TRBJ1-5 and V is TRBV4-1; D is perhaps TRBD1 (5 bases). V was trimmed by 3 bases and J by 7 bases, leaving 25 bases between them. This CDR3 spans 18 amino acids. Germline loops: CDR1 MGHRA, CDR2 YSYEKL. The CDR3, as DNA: TGCGCCAGCAGCCACCCCGTGGGGCAGAGGCAGGGCAGGCAGCCCCAGCATTTT. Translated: CASSHPVGQRQGRQPQHF.

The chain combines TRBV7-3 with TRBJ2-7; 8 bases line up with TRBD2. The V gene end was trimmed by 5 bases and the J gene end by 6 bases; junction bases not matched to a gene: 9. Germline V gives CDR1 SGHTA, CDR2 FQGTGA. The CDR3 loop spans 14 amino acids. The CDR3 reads CASSPSGSRREQYF. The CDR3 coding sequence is TGTGCCAGCAGCCCCAGCGGGAGCCGGCGCGAGCAGTACTTC.

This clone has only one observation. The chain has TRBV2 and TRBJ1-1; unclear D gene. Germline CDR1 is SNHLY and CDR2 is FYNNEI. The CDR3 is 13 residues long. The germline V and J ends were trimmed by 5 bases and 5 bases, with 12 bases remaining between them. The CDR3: CASSFGAGTEAFF. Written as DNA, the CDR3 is TGTGCCAGCAGTTTCGGAGCGGGTACTGAAGCTTTCTTT.

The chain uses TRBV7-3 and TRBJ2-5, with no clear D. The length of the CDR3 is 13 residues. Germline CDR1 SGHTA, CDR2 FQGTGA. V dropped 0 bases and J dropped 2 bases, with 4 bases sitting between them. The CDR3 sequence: CASSLTNQETQYF. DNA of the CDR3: TGTGCCAGCAGCTTAACCAATCAAGAGACCCAGTACTTC.

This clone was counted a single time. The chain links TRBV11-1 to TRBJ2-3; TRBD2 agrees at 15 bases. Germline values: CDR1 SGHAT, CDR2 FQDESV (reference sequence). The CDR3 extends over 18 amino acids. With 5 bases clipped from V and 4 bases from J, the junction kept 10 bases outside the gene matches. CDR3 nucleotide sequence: TGTGCCAGCAGCCCCCCCGGACTAGCGGGAGGGCCATCAGATACGCAGTATTTT. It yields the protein CASSPPGLAGGPSDTQYF. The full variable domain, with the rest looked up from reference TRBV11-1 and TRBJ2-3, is EAEVAQSPRYKITEKSQAVAFWCDPISGHATLYWYRQILGQGPELLVQFQDESVVDDSQLPKDRFSAERLKGVDSTLKIQPAELGDSAMYLCASSPPGLAGGPSDTQYFGPGTRLTVL.

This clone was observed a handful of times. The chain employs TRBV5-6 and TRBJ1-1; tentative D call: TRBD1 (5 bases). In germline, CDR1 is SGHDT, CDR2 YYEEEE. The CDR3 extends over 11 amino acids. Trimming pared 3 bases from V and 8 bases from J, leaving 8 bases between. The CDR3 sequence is CASSWGLEAFF. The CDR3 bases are TGTGCCAGCAGCTGGGGACTAGAAGCTTTCTTT.

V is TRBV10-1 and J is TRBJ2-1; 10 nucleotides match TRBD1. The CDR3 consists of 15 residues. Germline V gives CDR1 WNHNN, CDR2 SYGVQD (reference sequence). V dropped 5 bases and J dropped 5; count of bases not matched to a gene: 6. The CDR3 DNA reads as TGCGCCAGCAGTCCCCGGGACAGGGGTGACAATGAGCAGTTCTTC. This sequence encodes CASSPRDRGDNEQFF.

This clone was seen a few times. CDR3 sequence (DNA): TGCAGCGTTTTCGGGGGGCAATTGAATGAGCAGTTCTTC. This translates into CSVFGGQLNEQFF. V usage is TRBV29-1 and J usage is TRBJ2-1, with a possible D match to TRBD2 (7 bases). The CDR3 has 13 residues. Germline values: CDR1 SQVTM, CDR2 ANQGSEA. Between the trimmed V and J ends, which lost 5 bases and 7 bases, there was a span of 15 bases.

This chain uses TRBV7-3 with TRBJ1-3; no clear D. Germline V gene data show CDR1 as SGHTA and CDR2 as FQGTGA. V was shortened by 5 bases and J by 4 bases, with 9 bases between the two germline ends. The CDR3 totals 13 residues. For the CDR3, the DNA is TGTGCCAGCAGCCCCGGTATGGGAAACACCATATATTTT. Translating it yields CASSPGMGNTIYF. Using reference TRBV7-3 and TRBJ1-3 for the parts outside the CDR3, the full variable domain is GAGVSQTPSNKVTEKGKYVELRCDPISGHTALYWYRQSLGQGPEFLIYFQGTGAADDSGLPNDRFFAVRPEGSVSTLKIQRTERGDSAVYLCASSPGMGNTIYFGEGSWLTVV.

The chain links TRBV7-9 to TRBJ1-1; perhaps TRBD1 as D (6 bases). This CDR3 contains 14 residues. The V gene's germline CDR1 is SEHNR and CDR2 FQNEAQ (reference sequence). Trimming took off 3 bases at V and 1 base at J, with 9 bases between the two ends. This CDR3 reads CASSFQGPNTEAFF. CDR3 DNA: TGTGCCAGCAGCTTTCAGGGGCCGAACACTGAAGCTTTCTTT.

CDR3 amino acids: CASSFWSEEAYEQFF. In DNA form, the CDR3 reads TGTGCCAGCAGCTTTTGGTCTGAAGAGGCCTATGAGCAGTTCTTC. The chain has TRBV7-9 and TRBJ2-1, with no clear D. The V end lost 3 bases, the J end lost 8 bases, and 17 bases lay between the germline ends. The CDR3 has 15 residues. Per germline, CDR1 SEHNR and CDR2 FQNEAQ (reference sequence).

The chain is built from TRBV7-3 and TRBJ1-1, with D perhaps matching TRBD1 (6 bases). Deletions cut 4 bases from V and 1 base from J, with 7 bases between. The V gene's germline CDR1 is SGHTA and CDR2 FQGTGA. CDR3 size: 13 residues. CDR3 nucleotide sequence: TGTGCCAGCAGCTCACAGGGGAACACTGAAGCTTTCTTT. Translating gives CASSSQGNTEAFF.

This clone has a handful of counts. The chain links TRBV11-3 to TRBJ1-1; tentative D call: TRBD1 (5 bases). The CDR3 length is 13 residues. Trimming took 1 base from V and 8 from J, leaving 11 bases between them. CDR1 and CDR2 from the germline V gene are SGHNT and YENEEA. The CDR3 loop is CASSLVFRGEAFF. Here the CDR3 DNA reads TGTGCCAGCAGCTTAGTCTTCCGGGGGGAAGCTTTCTTT.

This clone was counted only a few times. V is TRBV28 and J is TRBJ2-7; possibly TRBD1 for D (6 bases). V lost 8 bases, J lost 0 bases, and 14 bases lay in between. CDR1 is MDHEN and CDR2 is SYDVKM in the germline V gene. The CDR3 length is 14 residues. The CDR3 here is CASGNQGSSYEQYV. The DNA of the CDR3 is TGTGCCAGCGGTAATCAGGGGAGCTCCTACGAGCAGTACGTC.

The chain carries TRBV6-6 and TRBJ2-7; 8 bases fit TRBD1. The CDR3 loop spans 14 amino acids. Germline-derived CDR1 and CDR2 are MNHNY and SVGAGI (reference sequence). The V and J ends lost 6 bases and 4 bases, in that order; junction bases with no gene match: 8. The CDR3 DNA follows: TGTGCCAGCAGGGCATCCGGGACAGGTTACGAGCAGTACTTC. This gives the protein CASRASGTGYEQYF.

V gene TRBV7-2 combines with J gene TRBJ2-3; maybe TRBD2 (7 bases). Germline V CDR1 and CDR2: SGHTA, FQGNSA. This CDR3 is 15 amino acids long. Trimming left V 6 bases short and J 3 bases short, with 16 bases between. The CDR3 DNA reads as TGTGCCAGCAGAGGGGGGAGGGCCCTTACAGATACGCAGTATTTT. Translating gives CASRGGRALTDTQYF.

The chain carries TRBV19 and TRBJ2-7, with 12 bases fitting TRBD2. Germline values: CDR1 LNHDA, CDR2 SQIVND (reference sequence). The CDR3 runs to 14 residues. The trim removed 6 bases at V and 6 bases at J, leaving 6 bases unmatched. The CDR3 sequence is CASSSTSGGSEQYF. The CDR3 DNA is TGTGCCAGTAGCTCGACTAGCGGGGGATCCGAGCAGTACTTC.

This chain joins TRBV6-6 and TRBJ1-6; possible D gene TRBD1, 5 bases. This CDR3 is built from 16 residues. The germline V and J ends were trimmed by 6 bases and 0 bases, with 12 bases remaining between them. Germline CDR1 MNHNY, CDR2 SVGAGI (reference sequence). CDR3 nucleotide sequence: TGTGCCAGCAGAAGGACACCTAGCTCCTATAATTCACCCCTCCACTTT. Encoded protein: CASRRTPSSYNSPLHF.

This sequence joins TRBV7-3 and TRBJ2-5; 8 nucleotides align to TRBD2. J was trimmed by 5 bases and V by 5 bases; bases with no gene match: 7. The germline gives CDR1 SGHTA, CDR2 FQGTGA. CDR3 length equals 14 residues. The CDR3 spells CASSRGGERETQYF. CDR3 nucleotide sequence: TGTGCCAGCAGCCGGGGGGGGGAGCGGGAGACCCAGTACTTC.

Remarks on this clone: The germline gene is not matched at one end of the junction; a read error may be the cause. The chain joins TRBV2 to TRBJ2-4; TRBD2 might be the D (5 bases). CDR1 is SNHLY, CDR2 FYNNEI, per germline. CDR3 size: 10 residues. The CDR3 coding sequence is TGTGCCAGCGGCCCCGGCCCAGGACTGTTC. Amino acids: CASGPGPGLF. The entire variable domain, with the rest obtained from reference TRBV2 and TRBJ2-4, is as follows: EPEVTQTPSHQVTQMGQEVILRCVPISNHLYFYWYRQILGQKVEFLVSFYNNEISEKSEIFDDQFSVERPDGSNFTLKIRSTKLEDSAMYFCASGPGPGLFGAGTRLSVL.

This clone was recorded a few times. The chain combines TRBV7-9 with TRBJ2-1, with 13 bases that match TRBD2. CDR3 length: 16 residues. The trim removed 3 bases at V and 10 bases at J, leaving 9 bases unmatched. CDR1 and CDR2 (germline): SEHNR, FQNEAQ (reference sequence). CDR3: CASSFRLAGGSYEQFF. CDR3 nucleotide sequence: TGTGCCAGCAGCTTTAGACTAGCGGGGGGATCTTACGAGCAGTTCTTC. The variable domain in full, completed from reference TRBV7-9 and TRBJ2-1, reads DTGVSQNPRHKITKRGQNVTFRCDPISEHNRLYWYRQTLGQGPEFLTYFQNEAQLEKSRLLSDRFSAERPKGSFSTLEIQRTEQGDSAMYLCASSFRLAGGSYEQFFGPGTRLTVL.

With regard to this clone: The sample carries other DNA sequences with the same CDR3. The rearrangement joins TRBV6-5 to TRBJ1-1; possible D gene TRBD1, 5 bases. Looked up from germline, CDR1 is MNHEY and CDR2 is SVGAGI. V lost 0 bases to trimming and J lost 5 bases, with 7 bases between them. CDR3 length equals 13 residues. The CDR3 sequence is CASSYSGGTEAFF. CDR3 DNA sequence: TGTGCCAGCAGTTACTCCGGGGGGACTGAAGCTTTCTTT.

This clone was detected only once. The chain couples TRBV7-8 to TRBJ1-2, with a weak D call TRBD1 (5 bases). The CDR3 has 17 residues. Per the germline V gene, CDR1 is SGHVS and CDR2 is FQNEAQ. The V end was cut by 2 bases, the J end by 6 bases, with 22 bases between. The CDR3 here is CASSLYPTIWGGDGYTF. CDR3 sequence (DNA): TGTGCCAGCAGCTTATATCCTACTATATGGGGCGGGGATGGCTACACCTTC. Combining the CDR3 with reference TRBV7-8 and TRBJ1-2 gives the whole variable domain GAGVSQSPRYKVAKRGQDVALRCDPISGHVSLFWYQQALGQGPEFLTYFQNEAQLDKSGLPSDRFFAERPEGSVSTLKIQRTQQEDSAVYLCASSLYPTIWGGDGYTFGSGTRLTVV.